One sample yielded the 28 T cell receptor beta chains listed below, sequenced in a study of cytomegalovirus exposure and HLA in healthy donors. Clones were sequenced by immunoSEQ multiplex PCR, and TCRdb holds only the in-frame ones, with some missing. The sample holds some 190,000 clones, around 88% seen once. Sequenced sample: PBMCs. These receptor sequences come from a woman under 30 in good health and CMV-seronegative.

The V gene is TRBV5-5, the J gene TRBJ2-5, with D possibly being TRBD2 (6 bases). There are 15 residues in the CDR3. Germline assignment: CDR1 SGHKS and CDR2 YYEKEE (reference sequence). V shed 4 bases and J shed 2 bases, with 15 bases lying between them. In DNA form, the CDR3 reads TGTGCCAGCAGCCGGGGGACCGCTTTACAAGAGACCCAGTACTTC. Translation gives CASSRGTALQETQYF.

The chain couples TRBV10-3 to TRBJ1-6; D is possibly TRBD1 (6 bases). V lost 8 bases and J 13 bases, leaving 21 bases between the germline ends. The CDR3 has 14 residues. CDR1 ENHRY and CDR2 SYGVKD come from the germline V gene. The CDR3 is CAIGRGQTVEPLHF. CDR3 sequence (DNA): TGTGCCATCGGCAGGGGCCAGACGGTGGAGCCCCTCCACTTT.

The CDR3: CASSPQPSGGPTGELFF. The CDR3, as DNA: TGTGCCAGCAGCCCCCAGCCCAGCGGGGGACCCACCGGGGAGCTGTTTTTT. The J gene is TRBJ2-2, the V gene TRBV7-9, with TRBD2 identical over 8 bases. The ends lost 5 bases at V and 4 bases at J; junction bases unmatched: 12. This CDR3 is 17 amino acids long. The germline V gene has CDR1 SEHNR and CDR2 FQNEAQ (reference sequence).

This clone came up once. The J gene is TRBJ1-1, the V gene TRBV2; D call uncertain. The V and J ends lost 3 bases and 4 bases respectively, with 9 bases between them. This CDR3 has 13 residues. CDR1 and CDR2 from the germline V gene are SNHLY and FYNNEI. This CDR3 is CASSETGFTEAFF. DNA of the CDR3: TGTGCCAGCAGTGAGACGGGGTTCACTGAAGCTTTCTTT.

CDR3 sequence reads: CASSRSVGEYEQYF. CDR3 bases: TGTGCCAGTAGTCGATCGGTCGGTGAGTACGAGCAGTACTTC. This chain joins TRBV19 and TRBJ2-7; D is ambiguous. The CDR3 consists of 14 residues. Per germline, CDR1 LNHDA and CDR2 SQIVND (reference sequence). Trimming took off 5 bases at V and 4 bases at J, with 15 bases between the two ends.

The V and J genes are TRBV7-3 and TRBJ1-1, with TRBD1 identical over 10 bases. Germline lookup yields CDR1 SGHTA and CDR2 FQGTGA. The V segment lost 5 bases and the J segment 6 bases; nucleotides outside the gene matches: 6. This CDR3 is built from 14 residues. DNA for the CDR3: TGTGCCAGCAGCCCTAGACAGGGGGCTCCTGAAGCTTTCTTT. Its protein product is CASSPRQGAPEAFF.

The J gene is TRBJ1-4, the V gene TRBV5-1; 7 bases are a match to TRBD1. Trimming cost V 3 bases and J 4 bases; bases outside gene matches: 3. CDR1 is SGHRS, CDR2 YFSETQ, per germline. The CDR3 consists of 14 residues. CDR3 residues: CASSSGQSNEKLFF. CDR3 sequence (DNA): TGCGCCAGCAGCTCGGGACAGAGTAATGAAAAACTGTTTTTT.

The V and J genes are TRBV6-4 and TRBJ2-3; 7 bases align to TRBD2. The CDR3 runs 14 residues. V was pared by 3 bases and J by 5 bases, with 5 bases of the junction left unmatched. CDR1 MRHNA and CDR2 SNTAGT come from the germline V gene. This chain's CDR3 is CASSEDSGGDTQYF. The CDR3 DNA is TGTGCCAGCAGTGAGGATTCGGGGGGAGATACGCAGTATTTT.

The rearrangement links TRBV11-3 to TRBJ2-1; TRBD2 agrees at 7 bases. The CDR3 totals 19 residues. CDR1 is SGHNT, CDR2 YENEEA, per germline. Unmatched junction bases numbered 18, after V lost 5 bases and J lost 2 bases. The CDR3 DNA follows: TGTGCCAGCAGCCCCAGGTGGACGAGCGGGGAGGGTGCCTACAATGAGCAGTTCTTC. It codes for CASSPRWTSGEGAYNEQFF.

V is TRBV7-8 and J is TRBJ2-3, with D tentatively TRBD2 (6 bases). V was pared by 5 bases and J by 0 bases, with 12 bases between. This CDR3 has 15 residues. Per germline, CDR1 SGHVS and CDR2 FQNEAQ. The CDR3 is CASSAGRPSTDTQYF. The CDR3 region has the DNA TGTGCCAGCAGCGCGGGACGGCCTAGCACAGATACGCAGTATTTT.

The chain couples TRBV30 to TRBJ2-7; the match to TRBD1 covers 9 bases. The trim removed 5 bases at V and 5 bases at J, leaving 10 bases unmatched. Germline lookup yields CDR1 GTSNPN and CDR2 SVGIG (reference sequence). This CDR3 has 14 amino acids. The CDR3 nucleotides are TGTGCCTGGGGCCCCGGGGACAGGGACGACGAGCAGTACTTC. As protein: CAWGPGDRDDEQYF.

CDR3 protein: CASRNRGIYNEQFF. The CDR3 DNA is TGTGCCAGCAGGAACAGGGGCATCTACAATGAGCAGTTCTTC. This rearrangement joins TRBV2 to TRBJ2-1, with 7 bases identical to TRBD1. V shed 6 bases, J shed 3 bases, and the junction held 5 bases outside the gene matches. Germline V gives CDR1 SNHLY, CDR2 FYNNEI. The CDR3 is 14 residues long. Full variable domain (remainder filled in from reference TRBV2 and TRBJ2-1): EPEVTQTPSHQVTQMGQEVILRCVPISNHLYFYWYRQILGQKVEFLVSFYNNEISEKSEIFDDQFSVERPDGSNFTLKIRSTKLEDSAMYFCASRNRGIYNEQFFGPGTRLTVL.

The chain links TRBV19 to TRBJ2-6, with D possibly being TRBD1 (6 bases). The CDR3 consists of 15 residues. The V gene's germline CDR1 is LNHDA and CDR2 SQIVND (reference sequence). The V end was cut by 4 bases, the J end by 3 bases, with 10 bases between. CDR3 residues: CASSSQGSGANVLTF. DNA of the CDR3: TGTGCCAGTAGTAGCCAGGGGAGTGGGGCCAACGTCCTGACTTTC.

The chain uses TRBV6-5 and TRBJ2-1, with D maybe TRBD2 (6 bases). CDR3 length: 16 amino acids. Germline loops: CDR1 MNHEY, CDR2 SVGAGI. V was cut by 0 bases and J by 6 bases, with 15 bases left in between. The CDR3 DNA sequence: TGTGCCAGCAGTTACTCTGGGCTAGCGATAGGCAATGAGCAGTTCTTC. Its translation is CASSYSGLAIGNEQFF.

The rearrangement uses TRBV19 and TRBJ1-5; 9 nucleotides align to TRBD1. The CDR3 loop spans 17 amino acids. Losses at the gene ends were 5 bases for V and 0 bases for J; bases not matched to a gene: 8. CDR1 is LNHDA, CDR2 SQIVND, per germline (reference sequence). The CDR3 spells CASSLTGGAFSNQPQHF. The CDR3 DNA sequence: TGTGCCAGTAGTTTAACAGGGGGCGCGTTTAGCAATCAGCCCCAGCATTTT.

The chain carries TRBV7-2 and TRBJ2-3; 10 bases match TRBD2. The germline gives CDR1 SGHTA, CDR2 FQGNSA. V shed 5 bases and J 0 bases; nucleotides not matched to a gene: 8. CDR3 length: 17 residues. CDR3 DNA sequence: TGTGCCAGCAGCCCCGGGACACTAGCGGGGAGCACAGATACGCAGTATTTT. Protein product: CASSPGTLAGSTDTQYF. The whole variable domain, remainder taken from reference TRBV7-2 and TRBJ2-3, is GAGVSQSPSNKVTEKGKDVELRCDPISGHTALYWYRQSLGQGLEFLIYFQGNSAPDKSGLPSDRFSAERTGGSVSTLTIQRTQQEDSAVYLCASSPGTLAGSTDTQYFGPGTRLTVL.

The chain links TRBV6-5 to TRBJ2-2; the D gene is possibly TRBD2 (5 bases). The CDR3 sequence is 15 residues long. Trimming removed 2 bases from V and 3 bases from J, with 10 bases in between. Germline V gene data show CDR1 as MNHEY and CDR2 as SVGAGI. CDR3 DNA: TGTGCCAGCAGTTACGCTGAGGGAGACACCGGGGAGCTGTTTTTT. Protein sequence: CASSYAEGDTGELFF.

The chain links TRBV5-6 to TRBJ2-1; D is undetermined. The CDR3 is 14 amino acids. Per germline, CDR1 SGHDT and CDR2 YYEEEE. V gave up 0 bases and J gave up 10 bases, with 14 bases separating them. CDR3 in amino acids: CASSLAVYRREQFF. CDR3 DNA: TGTGCCAGCAGCTTGGCCGTCTACCGGAGAGAGCAGTTCTTC. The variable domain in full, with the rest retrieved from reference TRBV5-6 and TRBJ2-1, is DAGVTQSPTHLIKTRGQQVTLRCSPKSGHDTVSWYQQALGQGPQFIFQYYEEEERQRGNFPDRFSGHQFPNYSSELNVNALLLGDSALYLCASSLAVYRREQFFGPGTRLTVL.

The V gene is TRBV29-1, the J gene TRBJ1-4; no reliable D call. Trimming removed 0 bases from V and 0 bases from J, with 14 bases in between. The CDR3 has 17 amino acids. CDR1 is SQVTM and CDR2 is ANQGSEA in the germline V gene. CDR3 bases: TGCAGCGTTGAAGACCTTCGACATCCCGCAACTAATGAAAAACTGTTTTTT. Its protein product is CSVEDLRHPATNEKLFF.

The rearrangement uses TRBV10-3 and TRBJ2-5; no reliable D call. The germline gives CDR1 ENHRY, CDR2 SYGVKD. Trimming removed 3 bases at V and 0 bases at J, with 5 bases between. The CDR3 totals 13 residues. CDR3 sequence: CAISDGYQETQYF. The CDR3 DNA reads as TGTGCCATCAGTGACGGTTACCAAGAGACCCAGTACTTC.

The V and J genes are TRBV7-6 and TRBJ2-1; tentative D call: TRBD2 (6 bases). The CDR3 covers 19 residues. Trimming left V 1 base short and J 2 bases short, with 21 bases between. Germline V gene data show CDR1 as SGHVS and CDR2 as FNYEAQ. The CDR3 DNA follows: TGTGCCAGCAGCTTAGTTTGGTTTGGCGGGGCCACAACCTACAATGAGCAGTTCTTC. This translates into CASSLVWFGGATTYNEQFF.

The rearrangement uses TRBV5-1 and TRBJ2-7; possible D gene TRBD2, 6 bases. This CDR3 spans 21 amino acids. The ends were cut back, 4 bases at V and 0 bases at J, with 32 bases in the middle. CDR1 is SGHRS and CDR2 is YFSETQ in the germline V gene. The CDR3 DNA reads TGCGCCAGCAGCCATCCATCGGAGGGCGATAGCGTGCACATCTCCTCCTACGAGCAGTACTTC. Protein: CASSHPSEGDSVHISSYEQYF.

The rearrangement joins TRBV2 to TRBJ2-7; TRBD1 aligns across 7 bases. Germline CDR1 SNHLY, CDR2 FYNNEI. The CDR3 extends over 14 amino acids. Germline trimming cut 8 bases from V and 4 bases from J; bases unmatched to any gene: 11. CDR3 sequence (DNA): TGTGCCAGCTCCCCTGACAGGGTAGTGTACGAGCAGTACTTC. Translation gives CASSPDRVVYEQYF.

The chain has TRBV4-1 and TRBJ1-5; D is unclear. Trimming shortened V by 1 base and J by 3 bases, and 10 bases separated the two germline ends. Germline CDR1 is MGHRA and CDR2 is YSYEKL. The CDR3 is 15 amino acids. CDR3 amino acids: CASSQVAATNQPQHF. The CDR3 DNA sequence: TGCGCCAGCAGCCAAGTCGCCGCTACCAATCAGCCCCAGCATTTT.

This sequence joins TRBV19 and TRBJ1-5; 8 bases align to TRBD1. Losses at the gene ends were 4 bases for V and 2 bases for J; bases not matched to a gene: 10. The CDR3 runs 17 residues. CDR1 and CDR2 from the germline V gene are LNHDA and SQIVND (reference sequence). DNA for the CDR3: TGTGCCAGTAGTACTGCCCCGGGACAGGCAGGCAATCAGCCCCAGCATTTT. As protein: CASSTAPGQAGNQPQHF.

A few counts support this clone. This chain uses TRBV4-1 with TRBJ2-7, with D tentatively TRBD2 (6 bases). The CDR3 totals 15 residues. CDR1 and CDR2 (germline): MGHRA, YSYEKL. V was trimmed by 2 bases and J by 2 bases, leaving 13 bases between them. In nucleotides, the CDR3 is TGCGCCAGCAGCCAATCTCCCGCGGGGACCTACGAGCAGTACTTC. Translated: CASSQSPAGTYEQYF.

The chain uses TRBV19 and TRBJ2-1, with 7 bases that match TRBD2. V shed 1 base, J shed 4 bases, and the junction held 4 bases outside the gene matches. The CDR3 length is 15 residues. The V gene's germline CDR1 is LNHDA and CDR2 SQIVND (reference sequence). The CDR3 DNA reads TGTGCCAGTAGTATAGGCGGGAGTCAGTACAATGAGCAGTTCTTC. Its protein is CASSIGGSQYNEQFF. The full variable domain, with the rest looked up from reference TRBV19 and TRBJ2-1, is DGGITQSPKYLFRKEGQNVTLSCEQNLNHDAMYWYRQDPGQGLRLIYYSQIVNDFQKGDIAEGYSVSREKKESFPLTVTSAQKNPTAFYLCASSIGGSQYNEQFFGPGTRLTVL.

For the CDR3, the DNA is TGCGCCAGCAGCCGGACCCGTGGGGGAGGGAGGAGCACTGAAGCTTTCTTT. This gives the protein CASSRTRGGGRSTEAFF. This rearrangement joins TRBV4-1 to TRBJ1-1; D might be TRBD1 (5 bases). The germline gives CDR1 MGHRA, CDR2 YSYEKL. This CDR3 region has 17 residues. Trimming stripped 4 bases from V and 4 bases from J, with 22 bases between.